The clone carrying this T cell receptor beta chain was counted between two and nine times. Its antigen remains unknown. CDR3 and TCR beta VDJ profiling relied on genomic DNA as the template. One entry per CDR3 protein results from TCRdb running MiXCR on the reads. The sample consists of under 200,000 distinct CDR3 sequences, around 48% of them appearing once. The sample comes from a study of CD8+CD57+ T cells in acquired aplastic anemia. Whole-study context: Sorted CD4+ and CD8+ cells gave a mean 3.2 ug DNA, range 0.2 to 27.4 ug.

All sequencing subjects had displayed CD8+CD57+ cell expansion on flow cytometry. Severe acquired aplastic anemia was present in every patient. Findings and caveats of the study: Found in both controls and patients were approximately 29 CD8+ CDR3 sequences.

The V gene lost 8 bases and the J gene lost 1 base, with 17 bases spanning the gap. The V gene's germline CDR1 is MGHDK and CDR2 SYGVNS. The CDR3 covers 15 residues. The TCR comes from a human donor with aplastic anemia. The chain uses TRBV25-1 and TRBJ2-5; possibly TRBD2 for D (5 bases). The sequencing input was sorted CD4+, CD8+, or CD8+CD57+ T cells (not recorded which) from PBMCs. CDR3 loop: CASQLGEGRQETQYF. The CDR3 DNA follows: TGTGCCAGCCAACTCGGGGAAGGACGCCAAGAGACCCAGTACTTC.